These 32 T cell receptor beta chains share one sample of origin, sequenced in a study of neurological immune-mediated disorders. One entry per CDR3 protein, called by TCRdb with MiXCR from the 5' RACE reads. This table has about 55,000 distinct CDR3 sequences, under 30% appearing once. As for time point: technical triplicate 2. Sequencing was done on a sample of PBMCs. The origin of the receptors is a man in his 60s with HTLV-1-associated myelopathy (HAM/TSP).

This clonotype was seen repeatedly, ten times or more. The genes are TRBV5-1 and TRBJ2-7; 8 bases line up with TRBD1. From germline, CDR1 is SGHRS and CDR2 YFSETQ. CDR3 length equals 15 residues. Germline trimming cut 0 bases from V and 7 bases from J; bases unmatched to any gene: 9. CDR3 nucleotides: TGCGCCAGCAGCTTGGCCGGGACAGGAGGTGAGGAGCAGTACTTC. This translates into CASSLAGTGGEEQYF.

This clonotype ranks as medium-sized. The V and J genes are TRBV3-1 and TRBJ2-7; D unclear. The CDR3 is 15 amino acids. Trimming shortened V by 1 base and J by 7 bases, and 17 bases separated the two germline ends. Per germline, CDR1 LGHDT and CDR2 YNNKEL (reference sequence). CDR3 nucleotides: TGTGCCAGCAGCCAAGCTGCGACCCTGGGTCAAGAGCAGTACTTC. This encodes CASSQAATLGQEQYF.

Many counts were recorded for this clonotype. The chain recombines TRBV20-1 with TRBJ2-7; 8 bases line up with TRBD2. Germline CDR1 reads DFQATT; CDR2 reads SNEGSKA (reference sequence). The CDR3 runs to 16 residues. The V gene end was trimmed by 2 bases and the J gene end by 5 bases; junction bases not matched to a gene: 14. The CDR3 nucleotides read TGCAGTGCTAGACCTCCGCCCCTGACTAGCGCCAACGAGCAGTACTTC. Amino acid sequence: CSARPPPLTSANEQYF.

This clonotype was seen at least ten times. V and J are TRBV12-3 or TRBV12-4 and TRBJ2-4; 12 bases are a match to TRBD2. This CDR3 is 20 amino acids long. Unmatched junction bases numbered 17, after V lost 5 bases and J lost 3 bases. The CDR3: CASSTLAPQTSGRVKNIQYF. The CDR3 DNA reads TGTGCCAGCAGTACTTTAGCCCCCCAGACTAGCGGGAGAGTCAAAAACATTCAGTACTTC.

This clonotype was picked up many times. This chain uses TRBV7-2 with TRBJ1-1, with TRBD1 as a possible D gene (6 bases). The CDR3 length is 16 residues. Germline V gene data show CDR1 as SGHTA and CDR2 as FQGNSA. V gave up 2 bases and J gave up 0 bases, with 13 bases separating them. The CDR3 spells CASSLYRGALNTEAFF. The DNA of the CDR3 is TGTGCCAGCAGCTTATATAGGGGGGCACTGAACACTGAAGCTTTCTTT.

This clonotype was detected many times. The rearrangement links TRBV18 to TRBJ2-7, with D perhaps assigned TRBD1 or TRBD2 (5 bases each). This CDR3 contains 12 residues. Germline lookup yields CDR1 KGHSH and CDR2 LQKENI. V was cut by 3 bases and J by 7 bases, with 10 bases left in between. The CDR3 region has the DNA TGTGCCAGCTCACCTTCGAGGGGTGAGCAGTACTTC. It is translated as CASSPSRGEQYF.

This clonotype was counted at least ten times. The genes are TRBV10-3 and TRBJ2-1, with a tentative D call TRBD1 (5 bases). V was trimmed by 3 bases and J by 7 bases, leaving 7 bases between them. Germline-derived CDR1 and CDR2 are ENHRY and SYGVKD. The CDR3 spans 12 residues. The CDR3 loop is CAISDRDNEQFF. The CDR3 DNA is TGTGCCATCAGTGACAGGGATAATGAGCAGTTCTTC.

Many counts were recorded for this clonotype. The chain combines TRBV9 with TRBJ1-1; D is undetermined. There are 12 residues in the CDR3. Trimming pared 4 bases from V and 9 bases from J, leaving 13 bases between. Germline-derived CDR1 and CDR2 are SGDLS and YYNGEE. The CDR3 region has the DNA TGTGCCAGCAGCCCCCCGGGAGGGCAAGCTTTCTTT. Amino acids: CASSPPGGQAFF.

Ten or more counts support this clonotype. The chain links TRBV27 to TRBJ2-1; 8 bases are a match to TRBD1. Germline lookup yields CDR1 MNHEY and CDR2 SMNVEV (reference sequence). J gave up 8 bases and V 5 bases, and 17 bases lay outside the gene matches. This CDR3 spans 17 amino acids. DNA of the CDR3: TGTGCCAGCAGTAAACGGACAGGGATGAGATCAATTGATGAGCAGTTCTTC. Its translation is CASSKRTGMRSIDEQFF.

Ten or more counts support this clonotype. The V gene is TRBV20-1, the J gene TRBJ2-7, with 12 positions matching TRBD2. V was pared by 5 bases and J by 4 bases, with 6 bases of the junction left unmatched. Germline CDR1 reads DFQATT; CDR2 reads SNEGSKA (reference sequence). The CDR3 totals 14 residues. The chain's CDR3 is CSAGSSGRAYEQYF. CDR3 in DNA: TGCAGTGCTGGCTCTAGCGGGAGGGCATACGAGCAGTACTTC.

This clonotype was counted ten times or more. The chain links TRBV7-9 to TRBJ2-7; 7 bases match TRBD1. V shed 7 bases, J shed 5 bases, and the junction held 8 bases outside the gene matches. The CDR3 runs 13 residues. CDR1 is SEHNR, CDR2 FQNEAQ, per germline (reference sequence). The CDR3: CASIKDRANEQYF. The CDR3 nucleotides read TGTGCCAGCATCAAAGACAGGGCCAACGAGCAGTACTTC.

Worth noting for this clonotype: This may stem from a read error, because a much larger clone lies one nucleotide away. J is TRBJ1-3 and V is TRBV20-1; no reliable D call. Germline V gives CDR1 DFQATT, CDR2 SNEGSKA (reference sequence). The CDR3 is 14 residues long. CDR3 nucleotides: TGCAATGCTAGAGTGGAGGTCTCTGGAAACACCATATATTTT. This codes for CNARVEVSGNTIYF.

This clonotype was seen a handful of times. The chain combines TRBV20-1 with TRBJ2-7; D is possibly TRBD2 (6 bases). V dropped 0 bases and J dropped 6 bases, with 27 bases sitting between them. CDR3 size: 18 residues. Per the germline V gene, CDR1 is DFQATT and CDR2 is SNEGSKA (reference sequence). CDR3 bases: TGCAGTGCTAGAGATCCCGGGAGAGTCAAAGTTGTCCTCTTCGAGCAGTACTTC. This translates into CSARDPGRVKVVLFEQYF.

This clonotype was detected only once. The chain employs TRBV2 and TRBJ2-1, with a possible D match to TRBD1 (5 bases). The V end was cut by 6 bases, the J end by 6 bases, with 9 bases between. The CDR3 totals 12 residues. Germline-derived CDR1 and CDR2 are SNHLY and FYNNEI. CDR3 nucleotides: TGTGCCAGCAGCCGACAGAGCAATGAGCAGTTCTTC. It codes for CASSRQSNEQFF. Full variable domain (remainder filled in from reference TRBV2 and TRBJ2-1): EPEVTQTPSHQVTQMGQEVILRCVPISNHLYFYWYRQILGQKVEFLVSFYNNEISEKSEIFDDQFSVERPDGSNFTLKIRSTKLEDSAMYFCASSRQSNEQFFGPGTRLTVL.

As DNA, the CDR3 is TGCGCCAGCATCTTTAACAGGGGAAACTATAATTCACCCCTCCACTTT. Protein: CASIFNRGNYNSPLHF. The rearrangement links TRBV5-1 to TRBJ1-6; TRBD1 agrees at 7 bases. The CDR3 runs 16 residues. CDR1 SGHRS and CDR2 YFSETQ come from the germline V gene. J was trimmed by 3 bases and V by 6 bases; bases with no gene match: 9.

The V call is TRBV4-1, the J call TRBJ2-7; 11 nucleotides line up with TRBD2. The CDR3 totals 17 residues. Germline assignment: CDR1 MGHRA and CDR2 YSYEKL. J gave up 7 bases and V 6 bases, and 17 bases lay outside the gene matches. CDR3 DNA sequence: TGCGCCAGCAGTCGACTTACCGGGACTAGCGGTCTCGGGGAGCAGTACTTC. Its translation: CASSRLTGTSGLGEQYF.

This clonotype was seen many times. CDR3 sequence (DNA): TGTGCCAGCAGTCAGTCGGGGCAGCCCCAGCATTTT. This codes for CASSQSGQPQHF. V usage is TRBV28 and J usage is TRBJ1-5; D remains ambiguous. Trimming took 5 bases from V and 7 from J, leaving 9 bases between them. CDR1 is MDHEN, CDR2 SYDVKM, per germline. The length of the CDR3 is 12 residues.

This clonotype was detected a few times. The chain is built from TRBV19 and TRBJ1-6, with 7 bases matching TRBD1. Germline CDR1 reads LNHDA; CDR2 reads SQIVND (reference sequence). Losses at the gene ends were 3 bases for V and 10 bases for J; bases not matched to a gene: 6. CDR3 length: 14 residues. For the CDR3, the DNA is TGTGCCAGTAGTATGGAGGGGGCCATCTCACCCCTCCACTTT. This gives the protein CASSMEGAISPLHF.

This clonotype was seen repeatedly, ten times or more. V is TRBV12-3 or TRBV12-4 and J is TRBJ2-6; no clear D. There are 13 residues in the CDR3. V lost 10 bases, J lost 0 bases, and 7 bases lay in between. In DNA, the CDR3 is TGTGCCATCTTAAGCTCTGGGGCCAACGTCCTGACTTTC. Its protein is CAILSSGANVLTF.

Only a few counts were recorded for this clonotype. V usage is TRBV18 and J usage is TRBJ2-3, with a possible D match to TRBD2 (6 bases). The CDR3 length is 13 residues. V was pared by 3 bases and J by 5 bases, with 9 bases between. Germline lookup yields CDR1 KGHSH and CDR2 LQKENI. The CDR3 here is CASSPNGGDTQYF. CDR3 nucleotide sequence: TGTGCCAGCTCACCCAACGGGGGAGATACGCAGTATTTT.

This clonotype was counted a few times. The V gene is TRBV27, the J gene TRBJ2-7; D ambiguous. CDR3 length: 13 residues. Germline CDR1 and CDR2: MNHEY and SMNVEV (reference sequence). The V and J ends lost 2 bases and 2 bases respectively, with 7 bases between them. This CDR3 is CASSLAYTYEQYF. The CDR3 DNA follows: TGTGCCAGCAGTTTAGCGTATACCTACGAGCAGTACTTC.

CDR3 DNA sequence: TGTGCCAGCCCATACTACGGGACGGGGGAGACCCAGTACTTC. Amino acid sequence: CASPYYGTGETQYF. The rearrangement joins TRBV7-9 to TRBJ2-5; the D gene could be TRBD1 or TRBD2 (5 bases each). The CDR3 sequence is 14 residues long. Germline CDR1 and CDR2: SEHNR and FQNEAQ (reference sequence). V lost 8 bases and J lost 5, with 18 bases in between.

The CDR3 loop reads CASSLGNRVTDTQYF. Written as DNA, the CDR3 is TGTGCCAGCAGCTTAGGCAACAGGGTGACAGATACGCAGTATTTT. The J gene is TRBJ2-3, the V gene TRBV7-7, with D possibly TRBD1 on 6 matching bases. This CDR3 has 15 amino acids. Trimming shortened V by 1 base and J by 3 bases, and 11 bases separated the two germline ends. Germline CDR1 SSHAT, CDR2 FNYEAQ (reference sequence).

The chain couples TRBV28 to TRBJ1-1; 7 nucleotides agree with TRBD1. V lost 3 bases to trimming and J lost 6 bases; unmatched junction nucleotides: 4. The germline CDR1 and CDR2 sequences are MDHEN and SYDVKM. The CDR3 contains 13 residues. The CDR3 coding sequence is TGTGCCAGCAGTTTCCGAGGGGGCGCTGAAGCTTTCTTT. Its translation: CASSFRGGAEAFF.

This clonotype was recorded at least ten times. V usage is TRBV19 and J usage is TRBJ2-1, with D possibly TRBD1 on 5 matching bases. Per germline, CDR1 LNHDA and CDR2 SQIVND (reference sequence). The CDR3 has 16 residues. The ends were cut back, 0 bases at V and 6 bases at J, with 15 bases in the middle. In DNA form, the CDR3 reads TGTGCCAGTAGTATAGACTTGACAGTATTAGGCAATGAGCAGTTCTTC. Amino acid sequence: CASSIDLTVLGNEQFF.

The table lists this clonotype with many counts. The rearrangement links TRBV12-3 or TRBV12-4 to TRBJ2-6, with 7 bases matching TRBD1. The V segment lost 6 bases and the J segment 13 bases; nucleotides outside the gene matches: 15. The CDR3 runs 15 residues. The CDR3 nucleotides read TGTGCCAGCAGAGGGATTGGGACAGTGCTCGAAGTCCTGACTTTC. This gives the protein CASRGIGTVLEVLTF.

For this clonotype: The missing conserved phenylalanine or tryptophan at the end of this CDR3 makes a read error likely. CDR3 amino acids: CSAIITPVTVRGEQFI. The CDR3 DNA follows: TGCAGTGCTATCATCACCCCCGTAACGGTTCGAGGGGAGCAGTTCATC. The gene calls are TRBV20-1 and TRBJ2-1, with D maybe TRBD2 (5 bases). V was cut by 4 bases and J by 10 bases, with 26 bases left in between. The CDR3 runs to 16 residues. Per the germline V gene, CDR1 is DFQATT and CDR2 is SNEGSKA (reference sequence).

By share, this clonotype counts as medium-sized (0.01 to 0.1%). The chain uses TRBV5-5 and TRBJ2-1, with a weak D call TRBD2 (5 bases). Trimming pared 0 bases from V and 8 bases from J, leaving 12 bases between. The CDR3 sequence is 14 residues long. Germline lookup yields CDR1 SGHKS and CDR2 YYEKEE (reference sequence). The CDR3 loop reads CASSLVIAIDEQFF. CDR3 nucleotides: TGTGCCAGCAGCTTGGTCATAGCGATCGATGAGCAGTTCTTC.

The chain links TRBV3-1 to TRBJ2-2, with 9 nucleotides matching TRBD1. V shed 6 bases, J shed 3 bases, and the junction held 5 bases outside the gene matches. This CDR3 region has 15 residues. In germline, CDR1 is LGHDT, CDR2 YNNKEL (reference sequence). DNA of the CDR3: TGTGCCAGCAGGGGACAGGGTCGTGACACCGGGGAGCTGTTTTTT. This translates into CASRGQGRDTGELFF.

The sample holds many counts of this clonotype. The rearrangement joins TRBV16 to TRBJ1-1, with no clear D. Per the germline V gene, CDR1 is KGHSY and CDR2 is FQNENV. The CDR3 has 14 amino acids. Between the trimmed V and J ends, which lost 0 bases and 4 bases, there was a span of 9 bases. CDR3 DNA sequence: TGTGCCAGCAGCCAATCTCCCCTTCCCACTGAAGCTTTCTTT. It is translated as CASSQSPLPTEAFF.

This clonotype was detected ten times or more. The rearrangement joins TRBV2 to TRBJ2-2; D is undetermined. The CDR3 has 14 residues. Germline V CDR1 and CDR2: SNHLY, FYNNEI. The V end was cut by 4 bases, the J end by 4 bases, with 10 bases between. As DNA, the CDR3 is TGTGCCAGCAGTGCCGAAGGCGGCACCGGGGAGCTGTTTTTT. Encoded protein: CASSAEGGTGELFF.

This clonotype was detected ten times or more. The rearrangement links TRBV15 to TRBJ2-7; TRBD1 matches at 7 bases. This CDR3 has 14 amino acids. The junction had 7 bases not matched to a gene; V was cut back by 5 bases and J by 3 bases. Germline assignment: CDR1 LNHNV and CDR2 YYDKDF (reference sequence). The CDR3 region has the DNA TGTGCCACCAGCGGAGGACAGGCGAACTACGAGCAGTACTTC. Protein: CATSGGQANYEQYF.